This T cell receptor beta chain is from a study of T cell changes during pregnancy in multiple sclerosis. Germline CDR1 and CDR2: SGHVS and FNYEAQ. The CDR3 runs 13 residues. V dropped 2 bases and J dropped 4 bases, with 5 bases sitting between them. Generated by immunoSEQ multiplex PCR, the TCRdb table keeps only in-frame clones and is missing some. The data show some 80,000 clones, about 95% seen once. The TCR originated in a female donor with multiple sclerosis, enrolled in a pregnancy study. The material sequenced was peripheral blood, taken in the second trimester of pregnancy. The chain couples TRBV7-6 to TRBJ2-2; D unclear. This CDR3 is CASSLISTGELFF. Written as DNA, the CDR3 is TGTGCCAGCAGCTTAATCTCCACCGGGGAGCTGTTTTTT.